This T cell receptor beta chain was observed in a study of blood T cell repertoires in COVID-19. In the study overall: The study drew acute and convalescent COVID-19 samples from the United States, Italy and Spain. T cells, B-cell-depleted T cells, or PBMCs provided the cDNA or gDNA that served as material.

Original handling: Estimated nucleated cell counts came from reference gene primer amplification. TCRdb keeps only in-frame clones here, not all; method: immunoSEQ multiplex PCR. Clonal size and the V and J genes are those of that table, whereas D and trimming came from the DNA. The sample yields around 100,000 clones, 70% to 80% seen once. The receptor's source is a man between 65 and 85 years old with active or convalescent COVID-19. The sample taken for sequencing was peripheral blood.

CDR3 sequence reads: CASSQGIAEAFF. The CDR3 nucleotides are TGTGCCAGTAGCCAGGGTATAGCTGAAGCTTTCTTT. This rearrangement joins TRBV19 to TRBJ1-1; weak D call: TRBD1 (5 bases). Deletions cut 6 bases from V and 6 bases from J, with 11 bases between. Germline V CDR1 and CDR2: LNHDA, SQIVND (reference sequence). The CDR3 length is 12 residues.